This T cell receptor beta chain is from a study of blood T cell repertoires in COVID-19. In the study overall: Some COVID-19 samples were acute and others convalescent; all came from the United States, Italy and Spain. PBMCs, B-cell-depleted T cells, or T cells were the source of the cDNA or gDNA that made up the material.

V was pared by 5 bases and J by 0 bases, with 9 bases of the junction left unmatched. The CDR3 consists of 16 residues. The germline CDR1 and CDR2 sequences are SGHRS and YFSETQ. Original methodology: Reference gene primer amplification yielded estimated nucleated cell counts. Here immunoSEQ multiplex PCR was the method, and the copy in TCRdb shows in-frame clones only, minus some. The D gene and trimming were derived from the DNA, and the V and J assignments and clone size from that table. Seen here are 130,000 to 150,000 clones, around 90% observed once, and the top ten hold 0.9% to 0.95%. V gene TRBV5-1 combines with J gene TRBJ1-1, with 8 bases fitting TRBD1. The TCR sequence derives from a woman in her fifties or sixties with acute or convalescent COVID-19. The sample consisted of peripheral blood. Here the CDR3 reads CASRPDRGDMNTEAFF. In nucleotides, the CDR3 is TGCGCCAGCAGACCCGACAGGGGCGACATGAACACTGAAGCTTTCTTT.